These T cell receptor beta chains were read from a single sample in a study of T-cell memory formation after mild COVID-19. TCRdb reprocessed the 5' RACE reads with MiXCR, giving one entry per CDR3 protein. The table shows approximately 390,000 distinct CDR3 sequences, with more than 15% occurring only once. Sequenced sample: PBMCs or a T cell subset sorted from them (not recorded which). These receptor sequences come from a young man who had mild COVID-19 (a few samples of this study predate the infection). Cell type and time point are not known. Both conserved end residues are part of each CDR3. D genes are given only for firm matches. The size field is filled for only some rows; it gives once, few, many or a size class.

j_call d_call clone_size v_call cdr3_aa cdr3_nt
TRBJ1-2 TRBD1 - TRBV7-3 CASSSDRGGGGYTF TGTGCCAGCAGCTCGGACAGGGGAGGCGGCGGCTACACCTTC
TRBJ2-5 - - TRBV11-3 CASSGRDGEETQYF TGTGCCAGCAGCGGACGGGACGGAGAAGAGACCCAGTACTTC
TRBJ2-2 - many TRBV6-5 CASSYPVPGMGPGELFF TGTGCCAGCAGTTACCCCGTTCCGGGGATGGGGCCCGGGGAGCTGTTTTTT
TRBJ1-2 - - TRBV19 CATTEGLGYTF TGTGCCACCACGGAGGGTTTGGGCTACACCTTC
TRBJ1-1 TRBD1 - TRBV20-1 CSASTGTGDQEAFF TGCAGTGCGAGCACCGGGACAGGGGATCAAGAGGCTTTCTTT
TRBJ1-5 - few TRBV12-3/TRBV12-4 CASTRDINQPQHF TGTGCCAGCACCCGGGACATCAATCAGCCCCAGCATTTT
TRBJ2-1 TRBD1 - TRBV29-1 CSVARTGTLDEQFF TGCAGCGTCGCTAGGACAGGCACTTTGGATGAGCAGTTCTTC
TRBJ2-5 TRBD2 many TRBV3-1 CASSETSGVIGTQYF TGTGCCAGCAGCGAGACTAGCGGGGTTATCGGGACCCAGTACTTC
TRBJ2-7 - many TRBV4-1 CASSSSIPAREQYF TGCGCCAGCAGCTCCTCGATCCCCGCGCGCGAGCAGTACTTC
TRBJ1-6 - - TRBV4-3 CASSQAGKIYNSPLHF TGCGCCAGCAGCCAAGCAGGGAAGATCTATAATTCACCCCTCCACTTT
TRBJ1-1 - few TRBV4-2 CASSPGFDTEAFF TGTGCCAGCAGCCCTGGGTTTGACACTGAAGCTTTCTTT
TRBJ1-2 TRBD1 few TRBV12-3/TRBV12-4 CASSFRTGGLVYGYTF TGTGCCAGCAGTTTTCGGACAGGGGGCTTGGTTTATGGCTACACCTTC
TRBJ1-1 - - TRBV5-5 CASSRLGESSRNTEAFF TGTGCCAGCAGCCGTCTAGGGGAGTCGAGTCGGAACACTGAAGCTTTCTTT
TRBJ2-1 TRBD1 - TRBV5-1 CASSLDRGGPFF TGCGCCAGCAGCTTAGACAGGGGCGGTCCGTTCTTC
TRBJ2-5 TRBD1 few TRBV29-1 CSVEGGQGAETQYF TGCAGCGTTGAAGGTGGACAGGGGGCTGAGACCCAGTACTTC
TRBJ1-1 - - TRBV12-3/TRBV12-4 CASSYGRNEAFF TGTGCCAGCAGTTACGGCAGGAATGAAGCTTTCTTT
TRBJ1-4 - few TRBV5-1 CASSLDIGREKLFF TGCGCCAGCAGCTTGGACATTGGAAGGGAAAAACTGTTTTTT
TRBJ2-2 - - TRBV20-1 CSARGIPLGGHANTGELFF TGCAGTGCTAGAGGTATCCCGCTTGGGGGCCACGCGAACACCGGGGAGCTGTTTTTT
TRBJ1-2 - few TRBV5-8 CASSPGTYGYTF TGTGCCAGCAGCCCGGGAACCTATGGCTACACCTTC
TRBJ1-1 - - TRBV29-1 CSATVRVEGTEAFF TGCAGCGCCACGGTCCGGGTGGAGGGCACTGAAGCTTTCTTT
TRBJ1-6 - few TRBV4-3 CASSQGGANSPLHF TGCGCCAGCAGCCAAGGGGGGGCGAATTCACCCCTCCACTTT
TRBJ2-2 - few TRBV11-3 CASSLDQGGTVRTGELFF TGTGCCAGCAGCTTAGACCAAGGGGGGACAGTCCGAACCGGGGAGCTGTTTTTT
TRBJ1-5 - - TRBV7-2 CASSNRVSGTQHF TGTGCCAGCAGCAACAGGGTTTCGGGGACCCAGCATTTT
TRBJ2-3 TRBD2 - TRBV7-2 CASSLERGRTQYF TGTGCCAGCAGCTTAGAGCGGGGACGTACGCAGTATTTT
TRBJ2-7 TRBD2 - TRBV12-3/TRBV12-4 CDSSLAASGGATYEQYF TGTGACAGCAGTTTGGCCGCCAGCGGGGGGGCGACCTACGAGCAGTACTTC
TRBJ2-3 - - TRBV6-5 CASSYREMADTQYF TGTGCCAGCAGTTACAGGGAGATGGCAGATACGCAGTATTTT
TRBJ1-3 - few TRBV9 CASSVYQNPNSGNTIYF TGTGCCAGCAGCGTATATCAGAATCCGAACTCTGGAAACACCATATATTTT
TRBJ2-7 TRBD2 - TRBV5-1 CASSLASGGTSYEQYF TGCGCCAGCAGCTTGGCTAGCGGGGGGACCTCCTACGAGCAGTACTTC
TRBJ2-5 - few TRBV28 CASGKGQHEAETQYF TGTGCCAGCGGAAAAGGACAGCATGAGGCGGAGACCCAGTACTTC
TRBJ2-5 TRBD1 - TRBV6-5 CAAWTGVEETQYF TGTGCTGCGTGGACAGGGGTGGAAGAGACCCAGTACTTC
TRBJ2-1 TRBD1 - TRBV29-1 CSVLGQGGYNEQFF TGCAGCGTTTTAGGACAGGGGGGGTACAATGAGCAGTTCTTC
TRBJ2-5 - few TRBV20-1 CSARDPGTQETQYF TGCAGTGCTAGAGATCCCGGGACCCAAGAGACCCAGTACTTC
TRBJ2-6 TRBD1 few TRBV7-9 CASSARQGFGANVLTF TGTGCCAGCAGCGCCCGACAGGGATTTGGGGCCAACGTCCTGACTTTC
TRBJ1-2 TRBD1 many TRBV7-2 CASSIQGYGYTF TGTGCCAGCAGCATACAGGGGTATGGCTACACCTTC
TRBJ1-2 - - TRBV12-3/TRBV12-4 CASSLGPGHGGGYTF TGTGCCAGCAGTTTAGGACCCGGGCACGGTGGTGGCTACACCTTC
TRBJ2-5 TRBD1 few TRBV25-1 CASSEWGQDEAQYF TGTGCCAGCAGTGAATGGGGACAGGACGAGGCCCAGTACTTC
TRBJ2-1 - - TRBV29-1 CSVEQGYEQFF TGCAGCGTTGAACAGGGATATGAGCAGTTCTTC
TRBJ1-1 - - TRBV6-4 CASRPDIFTEAFF TGTGCCAGCAGACCGGACATTTTCACTGAAGCTTTCTTT
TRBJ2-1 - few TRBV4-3 CASSQDRGKNEQFF TGCGCCAGCAGCCAAGATCGGGGGAAGAATGAGCAGTTCTTC
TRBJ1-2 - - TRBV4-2 CASSRILTTRDYGYTF TGTGCCAGCAGCCGGATCCTCACTACCCGGGACTATGGCTACACCTTC
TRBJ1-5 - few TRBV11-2 CASSLVQDSNQPQHF TGTGCCAGCAGCTTAGTCCAGGATAGCAATCAGCCCCAGCATTTT
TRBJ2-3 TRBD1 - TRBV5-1 CASSTGQGVPDTQYF TGCGCCAGCAGCACCGGACAGGGGGTACCAGATACGCAGTATTTT